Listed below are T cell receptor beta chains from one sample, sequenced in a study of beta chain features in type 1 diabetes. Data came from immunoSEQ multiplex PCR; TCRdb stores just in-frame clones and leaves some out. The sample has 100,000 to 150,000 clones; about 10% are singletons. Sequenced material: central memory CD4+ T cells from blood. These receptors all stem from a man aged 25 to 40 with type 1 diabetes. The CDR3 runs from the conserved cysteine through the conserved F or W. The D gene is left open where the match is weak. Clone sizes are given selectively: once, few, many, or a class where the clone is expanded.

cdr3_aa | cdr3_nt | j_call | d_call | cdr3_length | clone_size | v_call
CASSQLQGSLYEQYF | TGTGCCAGCAGCCAGCTACAGGGTTCGCTCTACGAGCAGTACTTC | TRBJ2-7 | - | 15 | few | TRBV4-2
CSVERGYTDTQYF | TGCAGCGTTGAACGCGGTTACACAGATACGCAGTATTTT | TRBJ2-3 | - | 13 | few | TRBV29-1
CAWSEQGETQYF | TGTGCCTGGAGTGAACAGGGAGAGACCCAGTACTTC | TRBJ2-5 | - | 12 | few | TRBV30
CASSVGPEPREQYF | TGTGCCAGCAGCGTAGGTCCGGAGCCAAGGGAGCAGTACTTC | TRBJ2-7 | - | 14 | few | TRBV9
CASSFGRGVGSPLHF | TGTGCCAGCAGTTTCGGTCGGGGGGTCGGATCACCCCTCCACTTT | TRBJ1-6 | - | 15 | - | TRBV28
CASSASGEDIQYF | TGTGCCAGCAGCGCTAGCGGGGAAGACATTCAGTACTTC | TRBJ2-4 | TRBD2 | 13 | few | TRBV5-4
CAGEGAITDTQYF | TGTGCCGGAGAAGGGGCAATCACAGATACGCAGTATTTT | TRBJ2-3 | - | 13 | few | TRBV30
CASSRSGAYNEQFF | TGTGCCAGCAGCCGTAGCGGGGCCTACAATGAGCAGTTCTTC | TRBJ2-1 | TRBD2 | 14 | - | TRBV11-2
CASSLEVRPHSGANVLTF | TGCGCCAGCAGCTTGGAGGTCAGGCCACACTCTGGGGCCAACGTCCTGACTTTC | TRBJ2-6 | - | 18 | - | TRBV5-1
CASSRTGARGYTF | TGTGCCAGCAGCCGGACAGGGGCCCGTGGCTACACCTTC | TRBJ1-2 | TRBD1 | 13 | - | TRBV2
CSAADNNEQFF | TGCAGTGCAGCTGACAACAATGAGCAGTTCTTC | TRBJ2-1 | - | 11 | - | TRBV20-1
CASSLTGEVGQPQHF | TGTGCCAGCAGTTTGACAGGGGAAGTTGGACAGCCCCAGCATTTT | TRBJ1-5 | TRBD1 | 15 | many | TRBV7-2
CASSQVSGISTGELFF | TGCGCCAGCAGCCAAGTTTCGGGGATTAGCACCGGGGAGCTGTTTTTT | TRBJ2-2 | - | 16 | few | TRBV4-1
CASSYLSLGANVLTF | TGTGCCAGCAGTTATTTATCTCTGGGGGCCAACGTCCTGACTTTC | TRBJ2-6 | - | 15 | few | TRBV6-5
CASSLGQSSGTGELFF | TGCGCCAGCAGCTTGGGACAGAGCTCCGGGACCGGGGAGCTGTTTTTT | TRBJ2-2 | - | 16 | few | TRBV5-1
CASSLRGDKGETQYF | TGTGCCAGCAGTTTGCGGGGAGATAAGGGAGAGACCCAGTACTTC | TRBJ2-5 | - | 15 | few | TRBV27
CASSPQGLYNEQFF | TGTGCCAGCAGCCCGCAGGGACTTTACAATGAGCAGTTCTTC | TRBJ2-1 | - | 14 | few | TRBV7-6
CSVDFGYTGELFF | TGCAGCGTTGATTTCGGGTACACCGGGGAGCTGTTTTTT | TRBJ2-2 | - | 13 | - | TRBV29-1
CASRRQGAYEQYF | TGTGCCAGCAGGAGACAGGGAGCTTACGAGCAGTACTTC | TRBJ2-7 | TRBD1 | 13 | - | TRBV5-5
CASSLGQYEQYF | TGTGCCAGCAGCTTGGGGCAGTACGAGCAGTACTTC | TRBJ2-7 | - | 12 | - | TRBV5-6
CASSSQGFAGELFF | TGTGCCAGCAGCTCCCAGGGTTTTGCCGGGGAGCTGTTTTTT | TRBJ2-2 | - | 14 | few | TRBV11-2
CASSRGSTDTQYF | TGTGCCAGCAGCCGGGGATCCACAGATACGCAGTATTTT | TRBJ2-3 | - | 13 | few | TRBV7-2
CASSLADRAAEQYF | TGTGCCAGCAGCTTGGCGGACAGGGCCGCCGAGCAGTACTTC | TRBJ2-7 | TRBD1 | 14 | - | TRBV7-2
CASSYIDSRWYF | TGTGCCAGCAGTTATATCGACAGCCGGTGGTACTTC | TRBJ2-7 | - | 12 | few | TRBV6-4
CASSNAWGGYGYTF | TGTGCCAGCAGTAATGCTTGGGGGGGCTATGGCTACACCTTC | TRBJ1-2 | - | 14 | - | TRBV7-2
CASSYQEAHGYTF | TGTGCCAGCAGTTACCAGGAAGCCCATGGCTACACCTTC | TRBJ1-2 | - | 13 | - | TRBV6-5
CASSVLTGANSPLHF | TGTGCCAGCAGTGTTCTCACAGGGGCTAATTCACCCCTCCACTTT | TRBJ1-6 | TRBD1 | 15 | few | TRBV28
CASSLGGTGQETQYF | TGTGCCAGCAGCTTAGGTGGGACAGGTCAAGAGACCCAGTACTTC | TRBJ2-5 | TRBD1 | 15 | few | TRBV7-2
CASSASGGETQYF | TGTGCCAGCAGTGCTAGCGGGGGTGAGACCCAGTACTTC | TRBJ2-5 | TRBD2 | 13 | - | TRBV28